The present T cell receptor (beta chain) was sequenced within a study of OX40 agonist ivuxolimab in advanced cancers. Study findings and constraints: CD8+ T cells (on average) carried more expanded clones than CD4+ T cells.

To note about this clone: Its specificity is unknown.

Method: immunoSEQ multiplex PCR; TCRdb's copy keeps in-frame clones and lacks some. The table lists roughly 65,000 clones, just over 90% of them singletons. The receptor comes from an adult with an advanced solid tumor such as melanoma, head and neck, liver or kidney cancer. The material was CD4+ or CD8+ T cells sorted from blood, obtained in a trial of the OX40 agonist ivuxolimab.

The CDR3 region is CASSWNPGTGSVAFF. The CDR3 DNA is TGCGCCAGCAGCTGGAACCCCGGGACAGGGTCCGTGGCTTTCTTT. The V call is TRBV5-1, the J call TRBJ1-1, with 9 bases matching TRBD1. With V trimmed by 3 bases and J by 11 bases, 14 bases remained unmatched. The CDR3 spans 15 residues. CDR1 and CDR2 from the germline V gene are SGHRS and YFSETQ. The variable domain in full, completed from reference TRBV5-1 and TRBJ1-1, reads KAGVTQTPRYLIKTRGQQVTLSCSPISGHRSVSWYQQTPGQGLQFLFEYFSETQRNKGNFPGRFSGRQFSNSRSEMNVSTLELGDSALYLCASSWNPGTGSVAFFGQGTRLTVV.